This entry lists 31 T cell receptor beta chains sequenced from one sample in a study of T cells after yellow fever vaccination. In TCRdb, the 5' RACE reads were re-called with MiXCR into one record per CDR3 protein. Seen here are hundreds of thousands of distinct CDR3 sequences, roughly 12% observed once, and the top ten hold around 15%. The material was PBMCs, obtained on the day of the yellow fever booster vaccination. These receptor sequences come from a man aged 30 to 45 who received the YFV17D yellow fever vaccine.

This clonotype turned up a few times. This chain links TRBV20-1 with TRBJ2-1; 9 bases are a match to TRBD2. The CDR3 loop spans 14 amino acids. Germline-derived CDR1 and CDR2 are DFQATT and SNEGSKA (reference sequence). With 5 bases clipped from V and 12 bases from J, the junction kept 14 bases outside the gene matches. The DNA of the CDR3 is TGCAGTGCTCTCCTAGCGGGACCCAAAAGTCGGCAGTTCTTC. This encodes CSALLAGPKSRQFF.

The chain couples TRBV24-1 to TRBJ1-5, with unresolved D. V lost 3 bases and J 1 base, leaving 6 bases between the germline ends. The CDR3 runs 14 residues. CDR1 KGHDR and CDR2 SFDVKD come from the germline V gene. In nucleotides, the CDR3 is TGTGCCACCAGTGATGAGTGGAGCAATCAGCCCCAGCATTTT. Translated, it gives CATSDEWSNQPQHF.

This clonotype was seen more than once but under ten times. The chain joins TRBV25-1 to TRBJ2-5; D is perhaps TRBD1 (6 bases). V was clipped by 1 base and J by 4 bases, with 16 bases between them. The CDR3 extends over 16 amino acids. Germline CDR1 and CDR2: MGHDK and SYGVNS. The CDR3 region is CASSEWDTGLRETQYF. CDR3 DNA: TGTGCCAGCAGTGAATGGGACACAGGGTTGCGAGAGACCCAGTACTTC.

This clonotype was seen a handful of times. The rearrangement joins TRBV27 to TRBJ1-2, with a tentative D call TRBD1 (5 bases). The CDR3 is made up of 17 amino acids. Germline CDR1 reads MNHEY; CDR2 reads SMNVEV (reference sequence). Trimming removed 2 bases from V and 2 bases from J, with 18 bases in between. Here the CDR3 reads CASSLGGWAPQNYGYTF. The CDR3 bases are TGTGCCAGCAGTTTAGGGGGGTGGGCTCCACAAAACTATGGCTACACCTTC.

This sequence joins TRBV19 and TRBJ2-4; D possibly corresponds to TRBD1 (6 bases). The V gene lost 4 bases and the J gene lost 4 bases, with 20 bases spanning the gap. The CDR3 is made up of 17 amino acids. The V gene's germline CDR1 is LNHDA and CDR2 SQIVND (reference sequence). CDR3: CASSTGRLGQRKNIQYF. The DNA of the CDR3 is TGTGCCAGTAGTACTGGAAGATTAGGACAGAGGAAAAACATTCAGTACTTC.

The chain uses TRBV20-1 and TRBJ2-3; D remains ambiguous. The V and J ends lost 2 bases and 4 bases respectively, with 10 bases between them. Germline CDR1 reads DFQATT; CDR2 reads SNEGSKA (reference sequence). The length of the CDR3 is 13 residues. CDR3 in amino acids: CSARFQNSDTQYF. CDR3 bases: TGCAGTGCTAGATTCCAAAATTCAGATACGCAGTATTTT.

This clonotype was detected a few times. This chain links TRBV7-9 with TRBJ2-7, with 10 bases that match TRBD2. This CDR3 has 14 amino acids. The V segment lost 3 bases and the J segment 6 bases; nucleotides outside the gene matches: 5. The germline CDR1 and CDR2 sequences are SEHNR and FQNEAQ (reference sequence). CDR3 nucleotides: TGTGCCAGCAGCTTCGGGCTAGCGGGAGCCGAGCAGTACTTC. Protein product: CASSFGLAGAEQYF.

The CDR3 spells CASSRASGSVETQYF. In nucleotides, the CDR3 is TGCGCCAGCAGTCGGGCAAGCGGGAGTGTGGAGACCCAGTACTTC. This chain joins TRBV10-1 and TRBJ2-5; 8 nucleotides line up with TRBD2. CDR3 length: 15 amino acids. The trim removed 5 bases at V and 5 bases at J, leaving 10 bases unmatched. CDR1 and CDR2 (germline): WNHNN, SYGVQD (reference sequence).

This clonotype came up a few times. The V call is TRBV4-3, the J call TRBJ1-1, with 7 bases matching TRBD1. Germline trimming cut 3 bases from V and 0 bases from J; bases unmatched to any gene: 1. The germline V gene has CDR1 LGHNA and CDR2 YSLEER. This CDR3 is built from 14 residues. The CDR3, as DNA: TGCGCCAGCAGCCACGGACAGGTGAACACTGAAGCTTTCTTT. As protein: CASSHGQVNTEAFF.

This clonotype was observed at least ten times. The rearrangement uses TRBV11-2 and TRBJ1-6, with D unclear. The CDR3 extends over 12 amino acids. Per the germline V gene, CDR1 is SGHAT and CDR2 is FQNNGV. The germline V and J ends were trimmed by 1 base and 14 bases, with 9 bases remaining between them. CDR3 DNA sequence: TGTGCCAGCAGCTTAGTTTTGTCGGCCCTCCACTTT. Its protein is CASSLVLSALHF. The full variable domain, rest sourced from reference TRBV11-2 and TRBJ1-6, is EAGVAQSPRYKIIEKRQSVAFWCNPISGHATLYWYQQILGQGPKLLIQFQNNGVVDDSQLPKDRFSAERLKGVDSTLKIQPAKLEDSAVYLCASSLVLSALHFGNGTRLTVT.

This clonotype was recorded many times. The V gene is TRBV12-3 or TRBV12-4, the J gene TRBJ2-7; TRBD1 agrees at 11 bases. The CDR3 spans 16 residues. The J segment lost 1 base and the V segment lost 2 bases, leaving 4 bases of the junction unmatched. CDR3 residues: CASSLRGTGGSYEQYF. For the CDR3, the DNA is TGTGCCAGCAGTTTAAGAGGGACAGGGGGTTCCTACGAGCAGTACTTC.

This clonotype was seen repeatedly, ten times or more. The CDR3 coding sequence is TGTGCCATCAGTGAGCTCCAGGGGACCTACGAGCAGTACTTC. It codes for CAISELQGTYEQYF. The chain recombines TRBV10-3 with TRBJ2-7, with a tentative D call TRBD1 (6 bases). This CDR3 has 14 amino acids. Germline values: CDR1 ENHRY, CDR2 SYGVKD. V was trimmed by 2 bases and J by 2 bases, leaving 10 bases between them.

This clonotype was counted only a few times. The chain couples TRBV28 to TRBJ2-3, with 9 bases aligning to TRBD2. The CDR3 is 12 residues long. After removal of 5 bases from V and 14 bases from J, the junction contained 8 bases not matched to a gene. Per germline, CDR1 MDHEN and CDR2 SYDVKM. CDR3 in DNA: TGTGCCAGCAGTGCCAATAAGGGACTAGCGTATTTT. It translates to CASSANKGLAYF.

The V and J genes are TRBV7-9 and TRBJ2-7; D is uncertain. Germline CDR1 reads SEHNR; CDR2 reads FQNEAQ (reference sequence). The V gene lost 2 bases and the J gene lost 5 bases, with 7 bases spanning the gap. The CDR3 loop spans 12 amino acids. The CDR3 is CASSLPTHEQYF. CDR3 bases: TGTGCCAGCAGCTTACCAACTCACGAGCAGTACTTC.

V and J are TRBV20-1 and TRBJ1-6, with TRBD1 matching over 7 bases. Germline V gene data show CDR1 as DFQATT and CDR2 as SNEGSKA (reference sequence). After removal of 3 bases from V and 7 bases from J, the junction contained 3 bases not matched to a gene. This CDR3 comprises 13 residues. The CDR3 here is CSASQGVNSPLHF. The DNA for the CDR3 is TGCAGTGCTAGTCAGGGGGTGAATTCACCCCTCCACTTT.

The chain couples TRBV11-2 to TRBJ2-7; no clear D. Per germline, CDR1 SGHAT and CDR2 FQNNGV. The CDR3 has 13 amino acids. Between the trimmed V and J ends, which lost 3 bases and 3 bases, there was a span of 9 bases. CDR3 coding DNA: TGTGCCAGCAGCTTGGGCATGGGCTACGAGCAGTACTTC. This codes for CASSLGMGYEQYF.

The chain combines TRBV16 with TRBJ2-5; possible D gene TRBD2, 6 bases. The CDR3 is made up of 15 amino acids. With 7 bases removed from V and 5 bases from J, the gap between germline ends came to 20 bases. CDR1 and CDR2 from the germline V gene are KGHSY and FQNENV. The CDR3 DNA is TGTGCCAGCACCCAGGCGGAGGCCGGAGGGGAGACCCAGTACTTC. Encoded protein: CASTQAEAGGETQYF.

V is TRBV4-3 and J is TRBJ2-6; D is uncertain. The CDR3 is made up of 15 amino acids. In germline, CDR1 is LGHNA, CDR2 YSLEER. Deletions cut 4 bases from V and 3 bases from J, with 10 bases between. The CDR3 is CASSPAFGGANVLTF. CDR3 DNA: TGCGCCAGCAGCCCCGCTTTCGGTGGGGCCAACGTCCTGACTTTC.

This clonotype appeared many times. The J gene is TRBJ2-2, the V gene TRBV19, with 8 positions matching TRBD2. Germline V CDR1 and CDR2: LNHDA, SQIVND (reference sequence). The CDR3 is 15 amino acids. V shed 5 bases and J 5 bases; nucleotides not matched to a gene: 7. CDR3 region: CASSVGLVGTGELFF. The DNA for the CDR3 is TGTGCCAGTAGTGTGGGACTAGTGGGTACCGGGGAGCTGTTTTTT. The full variable domain, completed using reference TRBV19 and TRBJ2-2, is DGGITQSPKYLFRKEGQNVTLSCEQNLNHDAMYWYRQDPGQGLRLIYYSQIVNDFQKGDIAEGYSVSREKKESFPLTVTSAQKNPTAFYLCASSVGLVGTGELFFGEGSRLTVL.

The chain is built from TRBV6-2 or TRBV6-3 and TRBJ2-4, with 12 bases aligning to TRBD2. The V and J ends lost 6 bases and 1 base, in that order; junction bases with no gene match: 7. This CDR3 contains 17 residues. Germline loops: CDR1 MNHEY, CDR2 SVGEGT. The CDR3 coding sequence is TGTGCCAGCAGACTAGCGGGAGGCCGCGGCGCCAAAAACATTCAGTACTTC. It yields the protein CASRLAGGRGAKNIQYF.

In this sample, this clonotype turned up a few times. The chain carries TRBV11-2 and TRBJ2-1; D unclear. The CDR3 runs 15 residues. Germline CDR1 reads SGHAT; CDR2 reads FQNNGV. V lost 7 bases to trimming and J lost 6 bases, with 19 bases between them. CDR3 DNA sequence: TGTGCCAGCACCCCCTTTCCTAATGGCCTCAATGAGCAGTTCTTC. Protein sequence: CASTPFPNGLNEQFF.

There are a few counts of this clonotype. This chain joins TRBV4-3 and TRBJ2-2, with TRBD2 matching 9 bases. This CDR3 has 16 amino acids. Germline V lookup: CDR1 LGHNA, CDR2 YSLEER. V lost 2 bases, J lost 4 bases, and 5 bases stayed unmatched. The CDR3 here is CASSQPSGRRTGELFF. The CDR3 DNA follows: TGCGCCAGCAGCCAACCCAGCGGGAGGCGCACCGGGGAGCTGTTTTTT.

This clonotype was observed a handful of times. The CDR3 DNA reads TGTGCCAGCAGCTTGGAAGGGACAGGGGCGCGGTATGGCTACACCTTC. As protein: CASSLEGTGARYGYTF. The rearrangement links TRBV5-5 to TRBJ1-2, with 10 bases lining up with TRBD1. Per germline, CDR1 SGHKS and CDR2 YYEKEE (reference sequence). The CDR3 extends over 16 amino acids. V shed 0 bases, J shed 5 bases, and the junction held 7 bases outside the gene matches.

A few counts support this clonotype. V usage is TRBV18 and J usage is TRBJ1-2, with D unclear. Germline V lookup: CDR1 KGHSH, CDR2 LQKENI. CDR3 length: 12 amino acids. V dropped 5 bases and J dropped 1 base, with 5 bases sitting between them. CDR3 sequence: CASSELNYGYTF. CDR3 sequence (DNA): TGTGCCAGCTCAGAACTTAACTATGGCTACACCTTC. The full variable domain, completed using reference TRBV18 and TRBJ1-2, is NAGVMQNPRHLVRRRGQEARLRCSPMKGHSHVYWYRQLPEEGLKFMVYLQKENIIDESGMPKERFSAEFPKEGPSILRIQQVVRGDSAAYFCASSELNYGYTFGSGTRLTVV.

DNA for the CDR3: TGTGCCAGCAGCTTCGGGGGCGCCTTCTACAATGAGCAGTTCTTC. It translates to CASSFGGAFYNEQFF. The rearrangement links TRBV7-9 to TRBJ2-1, with D possibly being TRBD1 or TRBD2 (6 bases each). Trimming shortened V by 3 bases and J by 3 bases, and 12 bases separated the two germline ends. CDR1 and CDR2 from the germline V gene are SEHNR and FQNEAQ (reference sequence). The CDR3 runs 15 residues.

This clonotype was picked up many times. The V call is TRBV12-3 or TRBV12-4, the J call TRBJ1-1; no reliable D call. The CDR3 consists of 13 residues. The V end was cut by 6 bases, the J end by 4 bases, with 12 bases between. The CDR3 bases are TGTGCCAGCAGCCCCAGTTTGCGCACTGAAGCTTTCTTT. It translates to CASSPSLRTEAFF.

The genes are TRBV4-2 and TRBJ2-4; 10 bases agree with TRBD2. This CDR3 has 15 residues. V shed 6 bases, J shed 9 bases, and the junction held 11 bases outside the gene matches. Germline CDR1 and CDR2: LGHNA and YNFKEQ. CDR3: CASSRPGTSEGIQYF. The CDR3 bases are TGTGCCAGCAGTCGGCCCGGGACTAGCGAGGGCATTCAGTACTTC.

This clonotype was seen more than once but under ten times. This chain connects TRBV5-5 to TRBJ2-2; TRBD2 aligns across 8 bases. CDR1 is SGHKS, CDR2 YYEKEE, per germline (reference sequence). After removal of 2 bases from V and 0 bases from J, the junction contained 3 bases not matched to a gene. The CDR3 extends over 16 amino acids. CDR3 protein: CASSFGLAANTGELFF. The CDR3 DNA reads TGTGCCAGCAGCTTCGGACTAGCTGCGAACACCGGGGAGCTGTTTTTT.

This clonotype came up a few times. The chain has TRBV6-2 or TRBV6-3 and TRBJ2-7, with 10 bases lining up with TRBD1. This CDR3 comprises 15 residues. V shed 3 bases and J 2 bases; nucleotides not matched to a gene: 4. The germline V gene has CDR1 MNHEY and CDR2 SVGEGT. CDR3 residues: CASSYRDRGPYEQYF. The CDR3 DNA sequence: TGTGCCAGCAGTTATCGGGACAGGGGACCCTACGAGCAGTACTTC.

This clonotype has more than one count but fewer than ten. The CDR3 spells CASTARRGPGLEKLFF. The CDR3 DNA follows: TGTGCCAGCACCGCCAGGAGGGGGCCAGGATTGGAAAAACTGTTTTTT. This chain links TRBV6-2 or TRBV6-3 with TRBJ1-4; the match to TRBD1 covers 7 bases. Per germline, CDR1 MNHEY and CDR2 SVGEGT. This CDR3 region has 16 residues. With V trimmed by 7 bases and J by 8 bases, 16 bases remained unmatched.

V and J are TRBV20-1 and TRBJ2-7; 12 positions agree with TRBD2. Germline CDR1 and CDR2: DFQATT and SNEGSKA (reference sequence). V shed 2 bases and J 2 bases; nucleotides not matched to a gene: 7. This CDR3 has 16 amino acids. CDR3 sequence reads: CSARRTSGNLAYEQYF. The CDR3 region has the DNA TGCAGTGCTAGACGGACTAGCGGGAATCTAGCCTACGAGCAGTACTTC.